Listed below are T cell receptor beta chains from one sample, sequenced in a study of blood T cells in healthy people across ages. MiXCR, applied by TCRdb to the 5' RACE reads, yields one record per CDR3 protein. The sample records more than 900,000 distinct CDR3 sequences, 29% being singletons. These sequences were also reported in another study, on T cells of mothers and their children.

Sequenced input: blood. The receptors stem from a woman aged 35 to 49 in good health. Each CDR3 is given with its conserved first and last residue. D genes are given only for firm matches. Clone sizes are given selectively: once, few, many, or a class where the clone is expanded.

NA,TRBJ2-5,TRBV9,NA,TGTGCCAGCAGCGTAGCGGGGCTTGAAGAGACCCAGTACTTC,CASSVAGLEETQYF
NA,TRBJ2-3,TRBV7-9,TRBD1,TGTGCCAGCAGCTTAGCGGGACAGCAGCAGTATTTT,CASSLAGQQQYF
many,TRBJ2-5,TRBV28,TRBD1,TGTGCCAGCAGTTTTTGGCAGGGGGACGAGACCCAGTACTTC,CASSFWQGDETQYF
few,TRBJ1-2,TRBV28,TRBD1,TGTGCCATCCAGGGGGCGCGGGAAGCTAACTATGGCTACACCTTC,CAIQGAREANYGYTF
many,TRBJ2-2,TRBV7-2,TRBD2,TGTGCCAGCAGCCTATATTGGCTGGGGGGGGAGGCGAACACCGGGGAGCTGTTTTTT,CASSLYWLGGEANTGELFF
few,TRBJ2-7,TRBV5-1,NA,TGCGCCAGCAGCGCTGGTCCCTGGGGCCAAACCTACGAGCAGTACTTC,CASSAGPWGQTYEQYF
many,TRBJ2-4,TRBV7-2,TRBD2,TGTGCCAGCAGCTTTCCTAGCGGGGGGGCATCCCAAGCCAAAAACATTCAGTACTTC,CASSFPSGGASQAKNIQYF
NA,TRBJ2-5,TRBV5-1,NA,TGCGCCAGCACTGTAGGTCCCACAGAAGAGACCCAGTACTTC,CASTVGPTEETQYF
NA,TRBJ2-5,TRBV13,NA,TGTGCCAGCAGCTTACTCAGTGGGAAAGAGACCCAGTACTTC,CASSLLSGKETQYF
few,TRBJ2-7,TRBV7-8,NA,TGTGCCAGCAGCTTAGTCAGGGGCACAGGCTACGAGCAGTACTTC,CASSLVRGTGYEQYF
NA,TRBJ1-1,TRBV27,TRBD1,TGTGCCACCGAAATACCGGGACAGGCGATTATGAACACTGAAGCTTTCTTT,CATEIPGQAIMNTEAFF
NA,TRBJ2-3,TRBV5-1,TRBD1,TGCGCCAGTCGTCCCGGGACAGCTAGCACAGATACGCAGTATTTT,CASRPGTASTDTQYF
few,TRBJ2-7,TRBV30,NA,TGTGCCTGGAGTGTCCAGGGGTCGCAGTACTTC,CAWSVQGSQYF
few,TRBJ1-2,TRBV14,NA,TGTGCCAGCAGCCGGGTCCAGGGAGATGGCTACACCTTC,CASSRVQGDGYTF
NA,TRBJ2-3,TRBV20-1,NA,TGCAGTGCTACAATTTTGGGGGTGGGCGGAGATACGCAGTATTTT,CSATILGVGGDTQYF
NA,TRBJ2-7,TRBV5-1,TRBD1,TGCGCCAGCAGCGGAGGGACAGGATGGGACTACGAGCAGTACTTC,CASSGGTGWDYEQYF
NA,TRBJ1-1,TRBV5-6,NA,TGTGCCAGCAGCTTAAAGGGACGGCCGAACACTGAAGCTTTCTTT,CASSLKGRPNTEAFF
few,TRBJ1-2,TRBV5-1,NA,TGCGCCAGCAGCTTGGAGGGGCCTGGCTACACCTTC,CASSLEGPGYTF
NA,TRBJ2-7,TRBV14,NA,TGTGCCAGCAGCTCACGCTACACGGGTTACGAGCAGTACTTC,CASSSRYTGYEQYF
few,TRBJ1-1,TRBV29-1,TRBD1,TGCGGCGTTGAACAGGACAGGGGGGAAACTGAAGCTTTCTTT,CGVEQDRGETEAFF
many,TRBJ2-7,TRBV7-2,NA,TGTGCCAGCAGCTTATATTTGGCGAGCTCCTACGAGCAGTACTTC,CASSLYLASSYEQYF
NA,TRBJ2-7,TRBV7-2,TRBD2,TGTGCCAGCAGCTTAGCTCCTAGCGGACCATCCTACGAGCAGTACTTC,CASSLAPSGPSYEQYF